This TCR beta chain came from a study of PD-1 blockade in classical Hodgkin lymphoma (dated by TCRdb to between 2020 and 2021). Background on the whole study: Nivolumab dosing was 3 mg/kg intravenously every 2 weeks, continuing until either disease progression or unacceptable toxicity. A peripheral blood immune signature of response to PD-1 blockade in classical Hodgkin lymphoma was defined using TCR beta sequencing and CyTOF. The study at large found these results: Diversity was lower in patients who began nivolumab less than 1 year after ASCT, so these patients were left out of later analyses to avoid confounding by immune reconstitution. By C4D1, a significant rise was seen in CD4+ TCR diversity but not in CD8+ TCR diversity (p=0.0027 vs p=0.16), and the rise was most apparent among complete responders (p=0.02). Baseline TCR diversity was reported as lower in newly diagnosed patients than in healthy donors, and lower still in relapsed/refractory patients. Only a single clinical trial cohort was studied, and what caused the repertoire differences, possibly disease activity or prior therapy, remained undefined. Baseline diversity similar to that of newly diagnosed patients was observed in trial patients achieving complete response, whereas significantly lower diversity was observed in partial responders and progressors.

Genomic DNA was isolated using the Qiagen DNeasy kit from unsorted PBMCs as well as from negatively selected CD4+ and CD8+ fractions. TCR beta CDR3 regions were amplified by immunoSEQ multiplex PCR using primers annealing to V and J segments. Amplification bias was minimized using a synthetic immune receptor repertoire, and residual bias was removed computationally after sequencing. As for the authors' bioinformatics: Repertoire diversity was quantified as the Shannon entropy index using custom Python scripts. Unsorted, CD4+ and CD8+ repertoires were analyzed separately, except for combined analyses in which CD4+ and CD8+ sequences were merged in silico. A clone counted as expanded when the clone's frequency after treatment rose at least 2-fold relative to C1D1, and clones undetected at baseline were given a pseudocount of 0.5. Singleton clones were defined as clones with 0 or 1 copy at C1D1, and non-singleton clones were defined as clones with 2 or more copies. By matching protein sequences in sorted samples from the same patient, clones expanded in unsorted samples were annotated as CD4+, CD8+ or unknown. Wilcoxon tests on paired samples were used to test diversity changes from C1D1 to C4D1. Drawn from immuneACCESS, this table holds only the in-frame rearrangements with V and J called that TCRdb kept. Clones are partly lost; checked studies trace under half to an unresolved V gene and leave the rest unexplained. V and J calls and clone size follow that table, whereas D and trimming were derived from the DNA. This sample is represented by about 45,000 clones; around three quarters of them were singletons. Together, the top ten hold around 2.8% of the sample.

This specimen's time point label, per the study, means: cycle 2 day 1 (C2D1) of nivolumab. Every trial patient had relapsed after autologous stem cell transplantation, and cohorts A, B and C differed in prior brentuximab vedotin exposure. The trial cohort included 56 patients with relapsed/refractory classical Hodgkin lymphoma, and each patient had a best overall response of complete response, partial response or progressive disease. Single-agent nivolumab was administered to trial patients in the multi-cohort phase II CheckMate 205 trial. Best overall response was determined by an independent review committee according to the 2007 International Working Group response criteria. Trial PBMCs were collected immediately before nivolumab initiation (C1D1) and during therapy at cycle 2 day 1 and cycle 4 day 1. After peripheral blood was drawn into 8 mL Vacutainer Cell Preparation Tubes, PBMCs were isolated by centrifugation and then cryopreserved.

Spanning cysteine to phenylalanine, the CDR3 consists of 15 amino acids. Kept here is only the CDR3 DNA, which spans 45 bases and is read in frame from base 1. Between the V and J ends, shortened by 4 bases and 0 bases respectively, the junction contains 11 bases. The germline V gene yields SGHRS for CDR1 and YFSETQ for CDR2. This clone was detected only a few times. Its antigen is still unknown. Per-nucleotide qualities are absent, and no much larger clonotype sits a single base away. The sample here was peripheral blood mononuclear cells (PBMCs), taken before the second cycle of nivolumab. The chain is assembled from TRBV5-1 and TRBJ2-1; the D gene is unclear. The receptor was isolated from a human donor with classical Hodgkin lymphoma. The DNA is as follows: TGCGCCAGCAGCCTCCAGACAAGCTCCTACAATGAGCAGTTCTTC. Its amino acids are CASSLQTSSYNEQFF. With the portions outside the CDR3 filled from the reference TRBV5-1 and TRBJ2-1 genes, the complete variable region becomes KAGVTQTPRYLIKTRGQQVTLSCSPISGHRSVSWYQQTPGQGLQFLFEYFSETQRNKGNFPGRFSGRQFSNSRSEMNVSTLELGDSALYLCASSLQTSSYNEQFFGPGTRLTVL.